Each of the 15 T cell receptor beta chains below was sequenced from the same sample in a study of cytomegalovirus exposure and HLA in healthy donors. The PCR was carried out with 60 Vbeta primers and 13 Jbeta primers. Using immunoSEQ multiplex PCR, the repertoire was profiled, and TCRdb retains in-frame clones only, with some absent. The sample shows roughly 180,000 clones, less than 85% of them seen only once. Input material: PBMCs. The receptors derive from a man between 18 and 35 years old in good health and CMV-seronegative.

V usage is TRBV10-2 and J usage is TRBJ1-5, with 7 positions matching TRBD1. The CDR3 sequence is 14 residues long. Trimming removed 3 bases from V and 5 bases from J; junction bases left unmatched: 4. CDR1 WSHSY and CDR2 SAAADI come from the germline V gene. CDR3 protein: CASSESDRDQPQHF. The CDR3 DNA is TGCGCCAGCAGTGAATCAGACAGGGATCAGCCCCAGCATTTT.

This chain connects TRBV9 to TRBJ2-7; D remains unclear. This CDR3 has 13 amino acids. Germline V lookup: CDR1 SGDLS, CDR2 YYNGEE. V gave up 0 bases and J gave up 7 bases, with 11 bases separating them. This CDR3 reads CASSVGPGGEQYF. In DNA form, the CDR3 reads TGTGCCAGCAGCGTAGGCCCGGGTGGGGAGCAGTACTTC. The whole variable domain, filled in from reference TRBV9 and TRBJ2-7, reads DSGVTQTPKHLITATGQRVTLRCSPRSGDLSVYWYQQSLDQGLQFLIQYYNGEERAKGNILERFSAQQFPDLHSELNLSSLELGDSALYFCASSVGPGGEQYFGPGTRLTVT.

The rearrangement joins TRBV5-4 to TRBJ2-1; 7 bases match TRBD2. The CDR3 spans 15 residues. Germline-derived CDR1 and CDR2 are SGHNT and YYREEE (reference sequence). Trimming removed 0 bases from V and 4 bases from J; junction bases left unmatched: 4. This CDR3 reads CASSLDPAGYNEQFF. CDR3 bases: TGTGCCAGCAGCTTGGACCCAGCGGGGTACAATGAGCAGTTCTTC. Complete variable domain (other parts from reference TRBV5-4 and TRBJ2-1): ETGVTQSPTHLIKTRGQQVTLRCSSQSGHNTVSWYQQALGQGPQFIFQYYREEENGRGNFPPRFSGLQFPNYSSELNVNALELDDSALYLCASSLDPAGYNEQFFGPGTRLTVL.

In its sample, this clone was seen once. The J gene is TRBJ2-7, the V gene TRBV27; D is unclear. CDR3 length: 13 amino acids. Germline assignment: CDR1 MNHEY and CDR2 SMNVEV (reference sequence). V shed 4 bases and J shed 3 bases, with 10 bases lying between them. CDR3 bases: TGTGCCAGCAGTTGGAGCGAAGGCTACGAGCAGTACTTC. Protein: CASSWSEGYEQYF.

This clone was observed a handful of times. V gene TRBV5-1 combines with J gene TRBJ1-2; a possible D gene is TRBD1 (6 bases). Trimming took off 1 base at V and 7 bases at J, with 11 bases between the two ends. CDR1 SGHRS and CDR2 YFSETQ come from the germline V gene. This CDR3 spans 13 amino acids. As DNA, the CDR3 is TGCGCCAGCAGCTTGCAGGGGAGGGTTGGCTACACCTTC. This encodes CASSLQGRVGYTF.

The V call is TRBV11-3, the J call TRBJ1-2; D is ambiguous. V lost 5 bases to trimming and J lost 4 bases, with 8 bases between them. CDR3 size: 12 residues. Germline V gives CDR1 SGHNT, CDR2 YENEEA. This CDR3 reads CASSTPGYGYTF. CDR3 DNA: TGTGCCAGCAGCACCCCCGGCTATGGCTACACCTTC.

The chain combines TRBV30 with TRBJ1-1; D is possibly TRBD1 (6 bases). The CDR3 is 13 residues long. With 5 bases removed from V and 0 bases from J, the gap between germline ends came to 10 bases. Per germline, CDR1 GTSNPN and CDR2 SVGIG (reference sequence). For the CDR3, the DNA is TGTGCCTGGGAGGGGGGGTTGAACACTGAAGCTTTCTTT. It encodes CAWEGGLNTEAFF.

The chain joins TRBV19 to TRBJ2-1; 11 bases fit TRBD2. Unmatched junction bases numbered 5, after V lost 4 bases and J lost 6 bases. Germline V gives CDR1 LNHDA, CDR2 SQIVND (reference sequence). This CDR3 is 15 amino acids long. The DNA of the CDR3 is TGTGCCAGTAGTAGCAGTAGCGGGAGGGCCAATGAGCAGTTCTTC. Its translation: CASSSSSGRANEQFF.

The rearrangement joins TRBV11-1 to TRBJ2-3, with TRBD2 matching over 9 bases. The V and J ends lost 1 base and 1 base, in that order; junction bases with no gene match: 3. CDR1 is SGHAT and CDR2 is FQDESV in the germline V gene (reference sequence). The CDR3 has 16 residues. DNA of the CDR3: TGTGCCAGCAGCTTAGACGAGCGGGGGGGCACAGATACGCAGTATTTT. Its translation: CASSLDERGGTDTQYF.

This rearrangement joins TRBV5-1 to TRBJ1-1, with no clear D. The CDR3 extends over 13 amino acids. V was trimmed by 5 bases and J by 0 bases, leaving 8 bases between them. The germline V gene has CDR1 SGHRS and CDR2 YFSETQ. The CDR3 coding sequence is TGCGCCAGCAGACCGGTCGTGAACACTGAAGCTTTCTTT. Protein product: CASRPVVNTEAFF. Based on the CDR3 plus reference TRBV5-1 and TRBJ1-1, the full variable domain is KAGVTQTPRYLIKTRGQQVTLSCSPISGHRSVSWYQQTPGQGLQFLFEYFSETQRNKGNFPGRFSGRQFSNSRSEMNVSTLELGDSALYLCASRPVVNTEAFFGQGTRLTVV.

V usage is TRBV6-5 and J usage is TRBJ1-1, with D hard to call. V was pared by 0 bases and J by 2 bases, with 7 bases between. Looked up from germline, CDR1 is MNHEY and CDR2 is SVGAGI. The CDR3 contains 14 residues. CDR3 DNA sequence: TGTGCCAGCAGTTACTCCCGGGGAAACACTGAAGCTTTCTTT. Translated: CASSYSRGNTEAFF.

V usage is TRBV19 and J usage is TRBJ2-6; the D is unclear. Deletions cut 6 bases from V and 0 bases from J, with 9 bases between. Germline V gene lookup returns CDR1 LNHDA and CDR2 SQIVND (reference sequence). The CDR3 extends over 15 amino acids. The CDR3 is CASRPPSSGANVLTF. In DNA form, the CDR3 reads TGTGCCAGTAGACCCCCGAGCTCTGGGGCCAACGTCCTGACTTTC.

The chain combines TRBV9 with TRBJ2-1; tentative D call: TRBD2 (6 bases). Per the germline V gene, CDR1 is SGDLS and CDR2 is YYNGEE. V was clipped by 3 bases and J by 5 bases, with 21 bases between them. The CDR3 length is 17 residues. The CDR3 DNA reads TGTGCCAGCAGCGAGACCATCGCTAGCGCAGGGAACAATGAGCAGTTCTTC. Its protein product is CASSETIASAGNNEQFF.

V usage is TRBV10-2 and J usage is TRBJ1-2; the D gene is possibly TRBD1 (5 bases). This CDR3 comprises 14 residues. Germline V CDR1 and CDR2: WSHSY, SAAADI. V lost 9 bases, J lost 4 bases, and 18 bases lay in between. DNA of the CDR3: TGCGCCAGTCATAGTGCGACAGCAAGCTATGGCTACACCTTC. Its translation is CASHSATASYGYTF.

The J gene is TRBJ2-1, the V gene TRBV28; D is possibly TRBD2 (6 bases). CDR1 MDHEN and CDR2 SYDVKM come from the germline V gene. Deletions cut 6 bases from V and 10 bases from J, with 19 bases between. The CDR3 runs 14 residues. The CDR3 spells CASSLIREPGEQFF. CDR3 in DNA: TGTGCCAGCAGCTTAATCCGGGAGCCTGGGGAGCAGTTCTTC.